This T cell receptor (beta chain) was recorded in a study of blood T cell repertoires in COVID-19. The trim removed 5 bases at V and 1 base at J, leaving 5 bases unmatched. The CDR3 spans 16 residues. CDR1 is MGHRA and CDR2 is YSYEKL in the germline V gene. TCRdb's copy holds only in-frame clones and misses some; the assay was immunoSEQ multiplex PCR. The repertoire includes 140,000 to 150,000 clones, about 80% of them detected once, and around 3.8% sits in the top ten. The TCR sequence derives from a man between 65 and 85 years old who had recovered from COVID-19. Material: peripheral blood. This chain joins TRBV4-1 and TRBJ2-2; the match to TRBD2 covers 9 bases. DNA for the CDR3: TGCGCCAGCAGCTATCGGACTAGCGAGAACACCGGGGAGCTGTTTTTT. It encodes CASSYRTSENTGELFF.